One and the same sample provided the 5 T cell receptor beta chains below, sequenced in a study of T-cell memory formation after mild COVID-19. MiXCR, applied by TCRdb to the 5' RACE reads, yields one record per CDR3 protein. Of approximately 560,000 distinct CDR3 sequences listed, 17% were seen once; the top ten hold less than 10%. Material for sequencing was PBMCs or a T cell subset sorted from them (not recorded which). The origin of the receptors is an adult woman who had mild COVID-19 (a few samples of this study predate the infection). Cell type and time point are not known.

This clonotype has more than one count but fewer than ten. This rearrangement joins TRBV29-1 to TRBJ1-1; TRBD1 matches at 7 bases. The CDR3 length is 14 residues. CDR1 is SQVTM and CDR2 is ANQGSEA in the germline V gene. This chain's CDR3 is CSTGAGIMNTEAFF. As DNA, the CDR3 is TGCAGTACAGGGGCAGGGATCATGAACACTGAAGCTTTCTTT.

The table lists this clonotype with many counts. The chain couples TRBV12-3 or TRBV12-4 to TRBJ2-7; the D gene is possibly TRBD2 (5 bases). The CDR3 consists of 14 residues. Trimming removed 4 bases at V and 2 bases at J, with 12 bases between. CDR3 loop: CASSSREGTYEQYF. CDR3 bases: TGTGCCAGCAGTTCCAGAGAGGGAACCTACGAGCAGTACTTC.

V is TRBV7-3 and J is TRBJ2-1, with 11 bases that match TRBD1. CDR1 SGHTA and CDR2 FQGTGA come from the germline V gene. The ends lost 0 bases at V and 7 bases at J; junction bases unmatched: 11. This CDR3 spans 18 amino acids. The CDR3: CASSLTGIGTGGLNEQFF. The DNA of the CDR3 is TGTGCCAGCAGCTTAACGGGGATCGGGACAGGGGGGCTTAATGAGCAGTTCTTC.

At least ten counts were recorded for this clonotype. V is TRBV7-2 and J is TRBJ2-3; D is unclear. The germline V and J ends were trimmed by 1 base and 2 bases, with 25 bases remaining between them. This CDR3 is 20 amino acids long. The germline CDR1 and CDR2 sequences are SGHTA and FQGNSA. The CDR3 nucleotides are TGTGCCAGCAGCTTAGACAGTGTAGGGCCCCCCCGTAGGGACACAGATACGCAGTATTTT. This translates into CASSLDSVGPPRRDTDTQYF. The whole variable domain, filled in from reference TRBV7-2 and TRBJ2-3, reads GAGVSQSPSNKVTEKGKDVELRCDPISGHTALYWYRQSLGQGLEFLIYFQGNSAPDKSGLPSDRFSAERTGGSVSTLTIQRTQQEDSAVYLCASSLDSVGPPRRDTDTQYFGPGTRLTVL.

This rearrangement joins TRBV2 to TRBJ1-1, with D possibly TRBD1 on 5 matching bases. The CDR3 has 13 residues. Germline V CDR1 and CDR2: SNHLY, FYNNEI. V was shortened by 4 bases and J by 3 bases, with 9 bases between the two germline ends. The CDR3 here is CASSVGDYTEAFF. Written as DNA, the CDR3 is TGTGCCAGCAGTGTGGGGGATTACACTGAAGCTTTCTTT.